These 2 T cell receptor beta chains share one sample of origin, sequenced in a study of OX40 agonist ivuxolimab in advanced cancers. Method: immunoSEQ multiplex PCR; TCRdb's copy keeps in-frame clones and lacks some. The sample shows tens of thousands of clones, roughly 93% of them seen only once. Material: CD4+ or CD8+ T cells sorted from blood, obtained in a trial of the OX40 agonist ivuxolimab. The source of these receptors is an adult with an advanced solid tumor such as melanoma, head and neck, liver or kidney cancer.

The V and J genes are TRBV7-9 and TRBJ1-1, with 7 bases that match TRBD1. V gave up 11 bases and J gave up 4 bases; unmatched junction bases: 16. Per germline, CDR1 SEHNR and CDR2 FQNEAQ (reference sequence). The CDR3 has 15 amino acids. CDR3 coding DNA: TGTGCCCCCGGAGGGGGCCTAATAGGAGGCACTGAAGCTTTCTTT. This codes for CAPGGGLIGGTEAFF.

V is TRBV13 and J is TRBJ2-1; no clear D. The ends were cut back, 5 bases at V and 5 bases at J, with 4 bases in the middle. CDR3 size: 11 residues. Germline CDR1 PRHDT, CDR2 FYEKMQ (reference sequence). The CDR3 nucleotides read TGTGCCAGCAGCGAAAACAATGAGCAGTTCTTC. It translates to CASSENNEQFF.